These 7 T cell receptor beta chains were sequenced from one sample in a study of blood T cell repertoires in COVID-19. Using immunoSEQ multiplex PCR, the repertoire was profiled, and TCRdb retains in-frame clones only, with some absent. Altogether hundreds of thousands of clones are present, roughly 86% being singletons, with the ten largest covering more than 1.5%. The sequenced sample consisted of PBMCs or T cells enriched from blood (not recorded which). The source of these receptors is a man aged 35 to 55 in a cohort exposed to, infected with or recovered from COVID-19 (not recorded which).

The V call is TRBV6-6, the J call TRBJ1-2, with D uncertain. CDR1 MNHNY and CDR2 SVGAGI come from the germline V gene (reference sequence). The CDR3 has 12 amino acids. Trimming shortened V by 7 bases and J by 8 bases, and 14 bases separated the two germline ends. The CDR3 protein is CASKRSSGGYTF. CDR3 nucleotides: TGTGCCAGCAAACGCTCCTCGGGGGGCTACACCTTC.

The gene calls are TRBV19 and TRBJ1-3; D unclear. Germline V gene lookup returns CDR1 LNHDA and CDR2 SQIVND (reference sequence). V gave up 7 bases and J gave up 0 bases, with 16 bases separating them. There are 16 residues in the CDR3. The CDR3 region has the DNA TGTGCCAGTACCTCCCCTCAGGTCGTCTCTGGAAACACCATATATTTT. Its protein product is CASTSPQVVSGNTIYF.

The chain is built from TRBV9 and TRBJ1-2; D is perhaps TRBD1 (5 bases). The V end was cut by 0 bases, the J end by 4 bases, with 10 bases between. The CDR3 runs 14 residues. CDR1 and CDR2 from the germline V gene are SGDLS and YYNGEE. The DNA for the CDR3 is TGTGCCAGCAGCGTAGATACAGGAGCCTATGGCTACACCTTC. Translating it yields CASSVDTGAYGYTF.

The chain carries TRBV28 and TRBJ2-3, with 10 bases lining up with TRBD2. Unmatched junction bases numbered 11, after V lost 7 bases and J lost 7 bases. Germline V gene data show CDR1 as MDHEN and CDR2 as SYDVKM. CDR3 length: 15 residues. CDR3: CASIPPAGGDNTQYF. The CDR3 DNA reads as TGTGCCAGCATCCCCCCAGCGGGAGGGGATAATACGCAGTATTTT.

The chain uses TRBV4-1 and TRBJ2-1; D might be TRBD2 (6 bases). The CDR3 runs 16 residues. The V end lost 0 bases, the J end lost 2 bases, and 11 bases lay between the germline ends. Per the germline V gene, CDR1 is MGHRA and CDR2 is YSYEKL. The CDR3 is CASSQESAGTYNEQFF. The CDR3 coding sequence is TGCGCCAGCAGCCAAGAATCGGCGGGGACCTACAATGAGCAGTTCTTC.

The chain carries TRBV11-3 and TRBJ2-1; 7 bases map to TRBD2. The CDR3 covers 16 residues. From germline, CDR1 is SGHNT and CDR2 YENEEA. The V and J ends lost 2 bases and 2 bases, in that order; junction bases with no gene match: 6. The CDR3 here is CASSLSSGLTYNEQFF. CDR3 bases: TGTGCCAGCAGCTTAAGTAGCGGGTTAACCTACAATGAGCAGTTCTTC. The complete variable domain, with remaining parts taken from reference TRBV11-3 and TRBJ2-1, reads EAGVVQSPRYKIIEKKQPVAFWCNPISGHNTLYWYLQNLGQGPELLIRYENEEAVDDSQLPKDRFSAERLKGVDSTLKIQPAELGDSAVYLCASSLSSGLTYNEQFFGPGTRLTVL.

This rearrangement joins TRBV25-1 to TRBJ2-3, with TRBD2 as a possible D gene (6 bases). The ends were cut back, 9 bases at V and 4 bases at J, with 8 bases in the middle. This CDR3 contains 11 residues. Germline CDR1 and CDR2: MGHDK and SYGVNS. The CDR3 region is CARLAPDTQYF. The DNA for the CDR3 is TGTGCCAGACTAGCCCCAGATACGCAGTATTTT.